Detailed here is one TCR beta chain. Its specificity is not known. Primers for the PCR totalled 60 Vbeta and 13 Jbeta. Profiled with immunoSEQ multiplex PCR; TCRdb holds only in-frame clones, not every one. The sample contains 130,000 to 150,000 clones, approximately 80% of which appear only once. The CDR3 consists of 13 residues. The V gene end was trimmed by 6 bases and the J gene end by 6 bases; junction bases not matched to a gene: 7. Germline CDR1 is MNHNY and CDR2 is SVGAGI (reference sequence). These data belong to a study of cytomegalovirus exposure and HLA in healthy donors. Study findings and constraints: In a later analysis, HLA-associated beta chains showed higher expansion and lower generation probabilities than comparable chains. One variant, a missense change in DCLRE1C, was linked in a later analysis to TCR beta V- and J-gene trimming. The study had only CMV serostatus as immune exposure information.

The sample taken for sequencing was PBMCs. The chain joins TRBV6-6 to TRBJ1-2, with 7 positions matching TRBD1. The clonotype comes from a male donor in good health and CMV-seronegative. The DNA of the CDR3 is TGTGCCAGCAGATTAGGGGGCGCGGATGGCTACACCTTC. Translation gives CASRLGGADGYTF.